The present TCR beta chain was sequenced within a study of blood T cell repertoires in COVID-19. Study summary: T cells, B-cell-depleted T cells, or PBMCs supplied cDNA or gDNA.

Germline V gene data show CDR1 as SQVTM and CDR2 as ANQGSEA. The ends lost 6 bases at V and 4 bases at J; junction bases unmatched: 5. CDR3 length equals 12 residues. Per the study methods: Reference gene primer amplification gave nucleated cell count estimates. Some clones are missing from TCRdb's copy, which holds only in-frame ones; the method was immunoSEQ multiplex PCR. Clone size and V and J calls were adopted from that table, with D and trimming inferred from the DNA. The table shows about 69,000 clones, with 80% to 90% occurring only once. This chain connects TRBV29-1 to TRBJ1-1, with TRBD1 matching 7 bases. Sequencing was carried out using peripheral blood. This TCR was recovered from a woman aged 50 to 60 with active COVID-19. CDR3: CSVGTAATEAFF. Written as DNA, the CDR3 is TGCAGCGTGGGGACAGCGGCCACTGAAGCTTTCTTT.